This TCR beta chain emerged from a study of blood T cell repertoires in COVID-19. Study background: Sites in the United States, Italy and Spain provided acute and convalescent COVID-19 samples. The cDNA or gDNA used as material had been derived from T cells, B-cell-depleted T cells, or PBMCs.

Recruited during active infection, patients (from Seattle) were subsequently followed longitudinally. J lost 2 bases, V lost 0 bases, and 3 bases had no gene match. This CDR3 has 15 residues. Germline CDR1 reads SGHRS; CDR2 reads YFSETQ. Per the original methods: Amplified reference gene primers provided the basis for estimating nucleated cell counts. TCRdb's copy holds only in-frame clones and misses some; the assay was immunoSEQ multiplex PCR. V and J calls plus clone size are reproduced from that table; the DNA served to infer D and trimming. This table has fewer than 600,000 clones, roughly nine tenths appearing once.

The rearrangement uses TRBV5-1 and TRBJ2-7, with 9 positions matching TRBD2. Material: peripheral blood. The receptor's source is a young man with COVID-19, enrolled during active disease. The CDR3 protein is CASSLASGATYEQYF. CDR3 nucleotides: TGCGCCAGCAGCTTGGCTAGCGGGGCTACCTACGAGCAGTACTTC.